This T cell receptor (beta chain) was sequenced for a study of T cells after yellow fever vaccination. At the level of the study: Researchers used SMART-Seq v4 Ultra Low Input to prepare fractions that had low cell numbers.

Production of TCR cDNA was by 5'RACE template switching, which also added a universal primer site and UMIs. TCRdb called the 5' RACE reads again in MiXCR, with one record for every CDR3 protein. The data show approximately 610,000 distinct CDR3 sequences, around 16% seen once. This CDR3 is 15 amino acids long. Germline assignment: CDR1 MGHRA and CDR2 YSYEKL. The trim removed 7 bases at V and 6 bases at J, leaving 13 bases unmatched. This clonotype was picked up a small number of times. No antigen is known for it. Study findings and constraints: The study noted that FACS-sorted repertoires could contain abundant clonotypes contaminating from the bulk population.

This receptor was taken from a man between 18 and 29 years old who received the YFV17D yellow fever vaccine. V usage is TRBV4-1 and J usage is TRBJ1-1; 8 nucleotides line up with TRBD1. Specimen: PBMCs, collected 5 to 6 days after the first yellow fever vaccination. The CDR3 loop is CASNKGAGGSAEAFF. The CDR3 bases are TGCGCCAGCAACAAGGGAGCAGGGGGCAGCGCTGAAGCTTTCTTT.